Given below is one T cell receptor (beta chain) in context. This specimen comes from a study of blood T cell repertoires in COVID-19. Trimming cost V 2 bases and J 6 bases, with 8 bases left between them. There are 13 residues in the CDR3. Produced via immunoSEQ multiplex PCR; TCRdb's table is partial and in-frame only. The sample holds around 250,000 clones; about 82% are singletons and the top ten take about 5.1%. V usage is TRBV12-3 or TRBV12-4 and J usage is TRBJ2-1, with D maybe TRBD2 (6 bases). The material sequenced was peripheral blood. The sequence was collected from a man aged 45-65 years with active or convalescent COVID-19. CDR3 DNA: TGTGCCAGCAGTTTAACCGGGGGCAATGAGCAGTTCTTC. This sequence encodes CASSLTGGNEQFF.